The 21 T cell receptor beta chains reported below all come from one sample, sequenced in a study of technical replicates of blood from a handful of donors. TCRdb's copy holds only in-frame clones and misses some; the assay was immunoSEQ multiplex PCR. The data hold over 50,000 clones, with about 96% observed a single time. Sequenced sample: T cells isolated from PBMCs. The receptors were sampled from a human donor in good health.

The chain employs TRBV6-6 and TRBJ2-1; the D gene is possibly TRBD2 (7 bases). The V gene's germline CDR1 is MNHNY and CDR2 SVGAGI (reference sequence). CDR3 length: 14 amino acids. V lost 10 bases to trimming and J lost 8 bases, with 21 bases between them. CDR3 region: CAIWGGGTAHEQFF. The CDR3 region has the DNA TGTGCCATCTGGGGGGGCGGGACGGCCCATGAGCAGTTCTTC.

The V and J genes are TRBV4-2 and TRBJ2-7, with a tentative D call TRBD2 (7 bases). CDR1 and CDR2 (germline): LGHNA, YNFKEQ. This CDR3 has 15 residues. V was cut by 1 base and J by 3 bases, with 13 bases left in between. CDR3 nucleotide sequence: TGTGCCAGCAGCCAAGCGGGGGGCTCTAACTACGAGCAGTACTTC. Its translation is CASSQAGGSNYEQYF.

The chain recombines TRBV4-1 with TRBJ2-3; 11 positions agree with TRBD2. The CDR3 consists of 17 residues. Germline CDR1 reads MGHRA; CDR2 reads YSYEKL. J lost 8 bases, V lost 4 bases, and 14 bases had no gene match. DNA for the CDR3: TGCGCCAGCAGCCCCTATGGTAGCGGGGGGGCTGTAAGTACGCAGTATTTT. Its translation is CASSPYGSGGAVSTQYF.

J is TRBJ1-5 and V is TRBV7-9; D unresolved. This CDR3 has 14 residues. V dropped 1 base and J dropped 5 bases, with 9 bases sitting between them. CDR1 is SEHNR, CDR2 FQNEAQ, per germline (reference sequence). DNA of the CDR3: TGTGCCAGCAGCTTAGGTAGGGAGGATCAGCCCCAGCATTTT. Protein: CASSLGREDQPQHF. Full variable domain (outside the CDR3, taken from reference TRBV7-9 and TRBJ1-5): DTGVSQNPRHKITKRGQNVTFRCDPISEHNRLYWYRQTLGQGPEFLTYFQNEAQLEKSRLLSDRFSAERPKGSFSTLEIQRTEQGDSAMYLCASSLGREDQPQHFGDGTRLSIL.

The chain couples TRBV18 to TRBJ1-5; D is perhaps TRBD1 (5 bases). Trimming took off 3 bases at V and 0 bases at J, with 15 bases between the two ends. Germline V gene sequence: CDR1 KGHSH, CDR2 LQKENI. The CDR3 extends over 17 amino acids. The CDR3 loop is CASSPVRVKGSNQPQHF. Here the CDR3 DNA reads TGTGCCAGCTCACCGGTCAGGGTTAAGGGTAGCAATCAGCCCCAGCATTTT.

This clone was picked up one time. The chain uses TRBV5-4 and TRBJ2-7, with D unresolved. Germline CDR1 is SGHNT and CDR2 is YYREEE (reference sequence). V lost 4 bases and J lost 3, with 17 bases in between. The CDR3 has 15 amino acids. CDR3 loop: CASSPPPTENYEQYF. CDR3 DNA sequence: TGTGCCAGCAGCCCCCCCCCGACGGAGAACTACGAGCAGTACTTC.

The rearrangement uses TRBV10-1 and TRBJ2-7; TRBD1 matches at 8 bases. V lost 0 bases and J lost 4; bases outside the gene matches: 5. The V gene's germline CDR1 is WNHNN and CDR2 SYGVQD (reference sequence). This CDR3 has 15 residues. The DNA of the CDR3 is TGCGCCAGCAGTGAGTCTTGGGACAGGACTTACGAGCAGTACTTC. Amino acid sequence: CASSESWDRTYEQYF.

CDR3: CASSKAPRGTASSYEQYF. CDR3 coding DNA: TGTGCCAGCAGCAAAGCTCCCCGAGGGACAGCGAGCTCCTACGAGCAGTACTTC. The V call is TRBV7-6, the J call TRBJ2-7; 7 bases fit TRBD1. The V and J ends lost 5 bases and 0 bases, in that order; junction bases with no gene match: 16. CDR1 and CDR2 from the germline V gene are SGHVS and FNYEAQ. The CDR3 runs to 18 residues.

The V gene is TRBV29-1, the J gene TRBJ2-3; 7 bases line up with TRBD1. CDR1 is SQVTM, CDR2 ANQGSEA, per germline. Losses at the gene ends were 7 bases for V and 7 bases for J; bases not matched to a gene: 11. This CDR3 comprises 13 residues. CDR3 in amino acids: CSGGQRSTNTQYF. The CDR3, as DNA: TGCAGCGGGGGACAGCGATCTACGAATACGCAGTATTTT.

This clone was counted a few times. This chain's CDR3 is CASSQDPRLAGFSSTDTQYF. The CDR3 nucleotides are TGTGCCAGCAGCCAAGATCCTAGACTAGCGGGATTCTCTAGCACAGATACGCAGTATTTT. The J gene is TRBJ2-3, the V gene TRBV4-2, with 11 bases matching TRBD2. Losses at the gene ends were 0 bases for V and 0 bases for J; bases not matched to a gene: 11. Germline V gene data show CDR1 as LGHNA and CDR2 as YNFKEQ. The CDR3 totals 20 residues.

The CDR3: CASSVSGGAIGNEQFF. The CDR3 nucleotides read TGTGCCAGCAGCGTATCCGGGGGGGCAATCGGCAATGAGCAGTTCTTC. The chain links TRBV9 to TRBJ2-1, with TRBD2 matching over 8 bases. Germline CDR1 reads SGDLS; CDR2 reads YYNGEE. V trimming: 1 base; J trimming: 6 bases; junction bases outside the gene matches: 9. The CDR3 has 16 residues.

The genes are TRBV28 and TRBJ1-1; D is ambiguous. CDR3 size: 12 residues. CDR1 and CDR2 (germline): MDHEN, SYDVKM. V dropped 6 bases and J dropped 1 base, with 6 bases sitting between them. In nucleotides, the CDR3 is TGTGCCAGCAGGAGCCAGAACACTGAAGCTTTCTTT. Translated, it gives CASRSQNTEAFF.

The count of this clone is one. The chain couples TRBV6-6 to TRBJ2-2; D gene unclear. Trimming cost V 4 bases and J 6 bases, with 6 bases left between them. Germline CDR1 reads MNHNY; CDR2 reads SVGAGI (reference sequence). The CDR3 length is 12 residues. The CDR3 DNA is TGTGCCAGCAGTTCCCTTTCCGGGGAGCTGTTTTTT. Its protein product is CASSSLSGELFF.

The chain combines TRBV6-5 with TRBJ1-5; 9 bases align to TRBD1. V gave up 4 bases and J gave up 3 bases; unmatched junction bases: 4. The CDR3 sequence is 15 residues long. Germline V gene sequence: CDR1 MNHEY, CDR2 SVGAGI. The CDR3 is CASSSGTGINQPQHF. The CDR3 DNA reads TGTGCCAGCAGTTCCGGGACAGGGATCAATCAGCCCCAGCATTTT.

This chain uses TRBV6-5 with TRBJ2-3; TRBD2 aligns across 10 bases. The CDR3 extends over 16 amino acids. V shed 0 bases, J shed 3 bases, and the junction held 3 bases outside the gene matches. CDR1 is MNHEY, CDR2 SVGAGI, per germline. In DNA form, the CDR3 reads TGTGCCAGCAGTTACTCGGTAGCGGGAGGAACAGATACGCAGTATTTT. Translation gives CASSYSVAGGTDTQYF.

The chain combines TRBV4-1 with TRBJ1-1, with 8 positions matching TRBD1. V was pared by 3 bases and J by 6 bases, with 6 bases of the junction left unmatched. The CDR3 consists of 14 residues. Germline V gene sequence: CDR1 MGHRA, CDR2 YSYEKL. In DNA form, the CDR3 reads TGCGCCAGCAGCCAGAAACAGGGGGGTCCTGAAGCTTTCTTT. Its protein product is CASSQKQGGPEAFF.

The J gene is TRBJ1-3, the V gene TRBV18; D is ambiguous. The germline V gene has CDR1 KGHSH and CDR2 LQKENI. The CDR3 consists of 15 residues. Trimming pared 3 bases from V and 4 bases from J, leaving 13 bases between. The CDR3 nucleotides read TGTGCCAGCTCACCGAAGCAGGCAATAGGAAACACCATATATTTT. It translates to CASSPKQAIGNTIYF.

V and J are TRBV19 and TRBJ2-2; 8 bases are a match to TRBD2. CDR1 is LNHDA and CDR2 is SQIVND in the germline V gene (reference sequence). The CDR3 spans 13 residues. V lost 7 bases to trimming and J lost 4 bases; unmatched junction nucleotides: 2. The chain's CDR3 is CASTGTSTGELFF. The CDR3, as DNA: TGTGCCAGTACCGGGACTAGCACCGGGGAGCTGTTTTTT.

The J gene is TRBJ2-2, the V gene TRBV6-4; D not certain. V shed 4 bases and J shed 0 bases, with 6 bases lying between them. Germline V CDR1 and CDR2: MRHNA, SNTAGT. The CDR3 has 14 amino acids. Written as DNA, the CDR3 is TGTGCCAGCAGTGTAACATCGAACACCGGGGAGCTGTTTTTT. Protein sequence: CASSVTSNTGELFF.

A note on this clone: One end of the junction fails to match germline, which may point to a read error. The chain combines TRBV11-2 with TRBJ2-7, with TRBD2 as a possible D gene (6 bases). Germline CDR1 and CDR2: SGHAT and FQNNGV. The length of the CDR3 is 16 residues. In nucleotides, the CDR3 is TGCGCCAGCAGCTTATCCCCGGGACTCCTGGCCTACGAGCAGTACTTC. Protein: CASSLSPGLLAYEQYF.

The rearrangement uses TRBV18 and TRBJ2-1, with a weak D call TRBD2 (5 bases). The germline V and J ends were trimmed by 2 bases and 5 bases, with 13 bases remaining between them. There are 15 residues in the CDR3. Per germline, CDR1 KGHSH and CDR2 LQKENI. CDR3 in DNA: TGTGCCAGCTCACCAACAGCGGCGGCCAACAATGAGCAGTTCTTC. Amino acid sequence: CASSPTAAANNEQFF.